The clone carrying this T cell receptor beta chain was detected only once. Antigen: not known. This entry comes from a study of cytomegalovirus exposure and HLA in healthy donors. Study-level background: An early release of data contained 70 million to 95 million unique TCRs, which came from HLA-typed donors. There were approximately 400 genotyped donors. Of these, about 86% fell in the genetic ancestry cluster associated with self-reported Caucasian donors.

CDR1 and CDR2 from the germline V gene are SGHRS and YFSETQ. The length of the CDR3 is 15 residues. V lost 0 bases and J 0 bases, leaving 10 bases between the germline ends. The study ran its PCR with 60 Vbeta and 13 Jbeta primers. Repertoires were generated with immunoSEQ multiplex PCR, while TCRdb's copy carries only in-frame clones and drops some. The table records 170,000 or so clones, about three quarters of them present only once. Study-level findings and limits: For cytomegalovirus status, the classifier reportedly gave diagnoses with high specificity and sensitivity.

The sequencing sample was made of PBMCs. This sequence originates from a woman aged 50 to 60 in good health and CMV-seropositive. V usage is TRBV5-1 and J usage is TRBJ2-7; TRBD1 might be the D (6 bases). The CDR3 region has the DNA TGCGCCAGCAGCTTGGTGGGGGCGCCCTCCTACGAGCAGTACTTC. It is translated as CASSLVGAPSYEQYF.